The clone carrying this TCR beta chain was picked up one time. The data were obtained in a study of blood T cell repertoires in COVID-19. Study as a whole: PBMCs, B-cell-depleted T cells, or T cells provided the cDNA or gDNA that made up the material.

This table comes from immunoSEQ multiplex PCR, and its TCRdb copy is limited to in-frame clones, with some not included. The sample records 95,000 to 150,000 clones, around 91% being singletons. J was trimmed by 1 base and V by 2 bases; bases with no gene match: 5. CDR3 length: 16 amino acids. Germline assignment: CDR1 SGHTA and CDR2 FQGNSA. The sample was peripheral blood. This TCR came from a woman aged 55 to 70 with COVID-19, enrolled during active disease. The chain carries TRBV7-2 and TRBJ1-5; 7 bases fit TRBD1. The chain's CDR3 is CASSLQTGRSNQPQHF. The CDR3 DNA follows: TGTGCCAGCAGCTTACAGACAGGGAGGAGCAATCAGCCCCAGCATTTT. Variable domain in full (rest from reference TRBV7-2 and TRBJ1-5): GAGVSQSPSNKVTEKGKDVELRCDPISGHTALYWYRQSLGQGLEFLIYFQGNSAPDKSGLPSDRFSAERTGGSVSTLTIQRTQQEDSAVYLCASSLQTGRSNQPQHFGDGTRLSIL.